This TCR beta chain was retrieved from a study of Tregs in tolerant kidney transplant recipients. The V gene's germline CDR1 is SGHNT and CDR2 YENEEA. Deletions cut 1 base from V and 0 bases from J, with 13 bases between. The CDR3 spans 17 residues. Produced via immunoSEQ multiplex PCR; TCRdb's table is partial and in-frame only. The repertoire holds over 55,000 clones, with 80% to 90% as singletons. Sequenced material: CD4+ T cells from blood. V usage is TRBV11-3 and J usage is TRBJ1-3; tentative D call: TRBD1 (5 bases). The clonotype comes from a human donor in good health. The CDR3 nucleotides read TGTGCCAGCAGCTTAGTCAGCAGGGCCAGCTCTGGAAACACCATATATTTT. The encoded protein is CASSLVSRASSGNTIYF. The complete variable domain, with remaining parts taken from reference TRBV11-3 and TRBJ1-3, reads EAGVVQSPRYKIIEKKQPVAFWCNPISGHNTLYWYLQNLGQGPELLIRYENEEAVDDSQLPKDRFSAERLKGVDSTLKIQPAELGDSAVYLCASSLVSRASSGNTIYFGEGSWLTVV.